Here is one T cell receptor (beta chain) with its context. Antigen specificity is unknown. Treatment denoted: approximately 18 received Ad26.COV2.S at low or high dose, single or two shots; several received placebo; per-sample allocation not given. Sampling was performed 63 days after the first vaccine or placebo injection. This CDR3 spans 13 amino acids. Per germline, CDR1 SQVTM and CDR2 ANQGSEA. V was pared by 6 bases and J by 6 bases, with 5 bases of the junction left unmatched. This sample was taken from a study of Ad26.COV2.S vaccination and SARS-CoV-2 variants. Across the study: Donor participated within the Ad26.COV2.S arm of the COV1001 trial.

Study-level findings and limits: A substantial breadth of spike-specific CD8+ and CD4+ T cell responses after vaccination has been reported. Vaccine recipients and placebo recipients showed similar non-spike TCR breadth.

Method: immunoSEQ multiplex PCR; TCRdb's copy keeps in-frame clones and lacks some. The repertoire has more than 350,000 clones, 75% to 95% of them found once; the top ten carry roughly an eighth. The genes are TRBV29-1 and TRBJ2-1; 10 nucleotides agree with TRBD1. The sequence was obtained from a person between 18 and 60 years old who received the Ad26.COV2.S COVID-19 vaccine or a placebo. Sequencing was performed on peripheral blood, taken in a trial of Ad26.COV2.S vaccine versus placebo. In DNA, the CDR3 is TGCAGCGTAGCCGGGACAGGGGTCAATGAGCAGTTCTTC. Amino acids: CSVAGTGVNEQFF.